Here is one T cell receptor beta chain with its context. The data originate from a study of blood T cell repertoires in COVID-19. The wider study: PBMCs, B-cell-depleted T cells, or T cells were the source of the cDNA or gDNA that made up the material.

The CDR3 extends over 15 amino acids. The V gene's germline CDR1 is SNHLY and CDR2 FYNNEI. The junction had 3 bases not matched to a gene; V was cut back by 3 bases and J by 2 bases. Living in about 25 US areas, the participants were between roughly 18 and 90 years of age. Recovered Cohort 3 donors showed two negative PCRs, clearance, or symptom resolution. Some clones are missing from TCRdb's copy, which holds only in-frame ones; the method was immunoSEQ multiplex PCR. Of some 400,000 clones in the sample, around nine tenths were seen once. The receptor comes from a young woman who had recovered from COVID-19. The chain couples TRBV2 to TRBJ2-5; the match to TRBD2 covers 10 bases. Material for sequencing was PBMCs or T cells enriched from blood (not recorded which). CDR3 in DNA: TGTGCCAGCAGTGATGGACTAGCGGTACAAGAGACCCAGTACTTC. Its translation is CASSDGLAVQETQYF.